This section outlines one TCR beta chain sequence together with its context. What it recognizes is unknown. Being one base from a much bigger clone, this may be a read error. Because it lacks the conserved phenylalanine or tryptophan at the end, this CDR3 is likely a read error. These data come from a study of blood T cells in healthy people across ages. Looking at the study overall: Using template switching, researchers captured about one barcoded beta molecule for each two T cells.

Study-wide results and caveats: Donor CMV status was unknown, possibly confounding expanded clonotype changes. Whereas aged donors had fewer naive CD4+ cells, long-lived donors had more of them and higher diversity.

CDR1 and CDR2 from the germline V gene are LGHDT and YNNKEL (reference sequence). The CDR3 runs 11 residues. V was trimmed by 3 bases and J by 7 bases, leaving 6 bases between them. Alongside a J-beta primer mix, a sample-barcoded 5' primer served in a second PCR lasting roughly 6 to 12 cycles. TCRdb processed the 5' RACE reads anew with MiXCR; each CDR3 protein has one entry. The sample yields some 750,000 distinct CDR3 sequences, approximately 21% seen once. The sequence came from a man aged 70 or older in good health. The V call is TRBV3-1, the J call TRBJ1-1; D call uncertain. Sequencing was done on a sample of blood. DNA of the CDR3: TGTGCCAGCAGCCAGAGATATGAAGCTTTCCTT. It yields the protein CASSQRYEAFL.